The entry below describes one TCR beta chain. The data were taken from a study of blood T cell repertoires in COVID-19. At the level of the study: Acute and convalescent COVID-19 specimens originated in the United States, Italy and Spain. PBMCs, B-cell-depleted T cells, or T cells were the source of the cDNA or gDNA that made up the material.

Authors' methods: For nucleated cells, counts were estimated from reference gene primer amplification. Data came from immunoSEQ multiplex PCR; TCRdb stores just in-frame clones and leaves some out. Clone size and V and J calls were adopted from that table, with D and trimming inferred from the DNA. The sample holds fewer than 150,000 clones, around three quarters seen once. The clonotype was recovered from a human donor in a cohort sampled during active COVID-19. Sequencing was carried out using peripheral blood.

The DNA of the CDR3 is TGTGCCATCAGTGTAGGGACTAGCACAGATACGCAGTATTTT. It translates to CAISVGTSTDTQYF. The rearrangement uses TRBV10-3 and TRBJ2-3; the D gene is possibly TRBD2 (6 bases). This CDR3 has 14 residues. V lost 4 bases and J 0 bases, leaving 8 bases between the germline ends. Germline V CDR1 and CDR2: ENHRY, SYGVKD.